Listed here are 18 T cell receptor beta chains from one sample, sequenced in a study of regulatory T cells in long-lasting Graves disease. Arm-PCR of CDR3 regions with iRepertoire HTBI primers generated TCR beta libraries. In TCRdb, the multiplex PCR reads were re-called with MiXCR into one record per CDR3 protein. The repertoire has roughly 500,000 distinct CDR3 sequences, about 20% of them found once; the top ten carry under 9%. Regarding time point: persistent/refractory GD, antithyroid drugs over 5 years with positive TRAb. Preparation of the TCR library used RNA extracted from PBMCs. The sequences come from peripheral blood mononuclear cells (PBMCs), collected when the disease was refractory, from a patient treated with antithyroid drugs. The receptors were gathered from a female donor with Graves disease.

This sequence joins TRBV3-1 and TRBJ1-1, with no clear D. The ends were cut back, 1 base at V and 6 bases at J, with 6 bases in the middle. There are 12 residues in the CDR3. Germline V CDR1 and CDR2: LGHDT, YNNKEL (reference sequence). CDR3 protein: CASSQGSPEAFF. In nucleotides, the CDR3 is TGTGCCAGCAGCCAAGGGAGTCCTGAAGCTTTCTTT.

The chain combines TRBV2 with TRBJ2-7; 11 bases are shared with TRBD2. Germline assignment: CDR1 SNHLY and CDR2 FYNNEI. The CDR3 runs 14 residues. The trim removed 6 bases at V and 5 bases at J, leaving 6 bases unmatched. The CDR3 nucleotides read TGTGCCAGCAGATTACTAGCGGGAGCGAACGAGCAGTACTTC. Encoded protein: CASRLLAGANEQYF.

Only a few counts were recorded for this clonotype. The chain couples TRBV29-1 to TRBJ1-1, with 9 positions matching TRBD1. The V gene's germline CDR1 is SQVTM and CDR2 ANQGSEA. Unmatched junction bases numbered 0, after V lost 4 bases and J lost 0 bases. The CDR3 sequence is 13 residues long. The CDR3 coding sequence is TGCAGCGTTGGGGACAGGGTGAACACTGAAGCTTTCTTT. Its protein product is CSVGDRVNTEAFF.

The genes are TRBV7-6 and TRBJ2-7, with a weak D call TRBD1 (6 bases). The V gene lost 2 bases and the J gene lost 2 bases, with 13 bases spanning the gap. The length of the CDR3 is 15 residues. Germline loops: CDR1 SGHVS, CDR2 FNYEAQ. The CDR3 reads CASSLLPGVPYEQYF. The CDR3 DNA is TGTGCCAGCAGCTTACTCCCAGGGGTTCCCTACGAGCAGTACTTC.

Of note for this clonotype: A much bigger clone sits one base away, suggesting this may be a read error. This sequence joins TRBV20-1 and TRBJ1-1; 9 positions agree with TRBD1. CDR3 length: 15 residues. In germline, CDR1 is DFQATT, CDR2 SNEGSKA (reference sequence). CDR3 bases: TGCGGTGCTAGAGACCGGGACAGGGTCGGCACTGAAGCTTTCTTT. This translates into CGARDRDRVGTEAFF.

In its sample, this clonotype was seen a few times. V is TRBV20-1 and J is TRBJ1-2; D is uncertain. CDR1 is DFQATT and CDR2 is SNEGSKA in the germline V gene (reference sequence). Trimming cost V 1 base and J 8 bases, with 8 bases left between them. The CDR3 totals 11 residues. In nucleotides, the CDR3 is TGCAGTGCTAGAGCCCCGAGAGGCTACACCTTC. It specifies CSARAPRGYTF.

The J gene is TRBJ1-2, the V gene TRBV20-1; 7 nucleotides align to TRBD1. The CDR3 contains 14 residues. After removal of 6 bases from V and 6 bases from J, the junction contained 13 bases not matched to a gene. Germline V gene lookup returns CDR1 DFQATT and CDR2 SNEGSKA (reference sequence). For the CDR3, the DNA is TGCAGTGCCGTCGGGACAGATCAAGACCATGGCTACACCTTC. This sequence encodes CSAVGTDQDHGYTF.

The rearrangement uses TRBV15 and TRBJ2-7; possible D gene TRBD1, 6 bases. This CDR3 has 13 amino acids. The germline gives CDR1 LNHNV, CDR2 YYDKDF (reference sequence). V shed 5 bases and J shed 2 bases, with 10 bases lying between them. CDR3 region: CATSVDRPYEQYF. As DNA, the CDR3 is TGTGCCACCAGCGTTGACAGGCCCTACGAGCAGTACTTC.

There are a few counts of this clonotype. V usage is TRBV7-9 and J usage is TRBJ2-7, with 11 bases fitting TRBD2. CDR1 SEHNR and CDR2 FQNEAQ come from the germline V gene (reference sequence). Trimming took 1 base from V and 0 from J; bases not matched to a gene: 11. There are 19 residues in the CDR3. The CDR3 DNA reads as TGTGCCAGCAGCTTAGAGGTACTAGCGGGAGCAGACCGCTCCTACGAGCAGTACTTC. Amino acids: CASSLEVLAGADRSYEQYF. Drawing the rest from reference TRBV7-9 and TRBJ2-7, the complete variable domain is DTGVSQNPRHKITKRGQNVTFRCDPISEHNRLYWYRQTLGQGPEFLTYFQNEAQLEKSRLLSDRFSAERPKGSFSTLEIQRTEQGDSAMYLCASSLEVLAGADRSYEQYFGPGTRLTVT.

This clonotype was detected only a few times. This chain connects TRBV9 to TRBJ2-3; D perhaps matches TRBD1 (5 bases). The V end was cut by 0 bases, the J end by 0 bases, with 5 bases between. CDR3 length equals 14 residues. Germline V gene data show CDR1 as SGDLS and CDR2 as YYNGEE. The CDR3 DNA sequence: TGTGCCAGCAGCGTAGGACAGAGCACAGATACGCAGTATTTT. This sequence encodes CASSVGQSTDTQYF.

In its sample, this clonotype was seen a few times. The J gene is TRBJ1-5, the V gene TRBV4-3; TRBD1 matches at 8 bases. Germline CDR1 and CDR2: LGHNA and YSLEER. After removal of 5 bases from V and 4 bases from J, the junction contained 13 bases not matched to a gene. The CDR3 loop spans 17 amino acids. The CDR3 here is CASSADWQGASNQPQHF. CDR3 nucleotides: TGCGCCAGCAGCGCCGACTGGCAGGGGGCTTCTAATCAGCCCCAGCATTTT.

As regards this clonotype: A single base separates this from a much larger clone, so it may be a read error. This chain uses TRBV7-2 with TRBJ1-1; no definite D call. Deletions cut 5 bases from V and 9 bases from J, with 13 bases between. Germline CDR1 is SGHTA and CDR2 is FQGNSA. This CDR3 comprises 12 residues. The CDR3 region is CASSTSKLKAFF. The DNA of the CDR3 is TGTGCCAGCAGCACGAGCAAATTGAAAGCTTTCTTT.

This chain connects TRBV7-2 to TRBJ2-1, with D possibly TRBD2 on 5 matching bases. Germline CDR1 reads SGHTA; CDR2 reads FQGNSA. The V gene lost 0 bases and the J gene lost 4 bases, with 10 bases spanning the gap. The CDR3 sequence is 15 residues long. The CDR3, as DNA: TGTGCCAGCAGCTTAGCGTACGGGGAGTACAATGAGCAGTTCTTC. Amino acid sequence: CASSLAYGEYNEQFF.

This clonotype was recorded a few times. The chain recombines TRBV5-5 with TRBJ2-7, with D tentatively TRBD2 (6 bases). The CDR3 loop spans 15 amino acids. Germline CDR1 reads SGHKS; CDR2 reads YYEKEE (reference sequence). Trimming cost V 1 base and J 0 bases, with 11 bases left between them. The CDR3 sequence is CASSLIAGGSYEQYF. The CDR3 coding sequence is TGTGCCAGCAGCTTGATAGCCGGGGGCTCCTACGAGCAGTACTTC.

The sample holds many counts of this clonotype. The CDR3 bases are TGTGCCAGCAGTGATACCAGAGCTGGGGCCAACGTCCTGACTTTC. Its protein product is CASSDTRAGANVLTF. The J gene is TRBJ2-6, the V gene TRBV2, with unresolved D. The CDR3 is made up of 15 amino acids. Germline CDR1 reads SNHLY; CDR2 reads FYNNEI. With 3 bases removed from V and 2 bases from J, the gap between germline ends came to 8 bases. Using reference TRBV2 and TRBJ2-6 for the parts outside the CDR3, the full variable domain is EPEVTQTPSHQVTQMGQEVILRCVPISNHLYFYWYRQILGQKVEFLVSFYNNEISEKSEIFDDQFSVERPDGSNFTLKIRSTKLEDSAMYFCASSDTRAGANVLTFGAGSRLTVL.

This clonotype was seen many times. This sequence joins TRBV6-1 and TRBJ2-5, with D uncertain. The CDR3 is 12 residues long. Germline V gene data show CDR1 as MNHNS and CDR2 as SASEGT. Trimming pared 7 bases from V and 5 bases from J, leaving 11 bases between. The CDR3: CASTDPLETQYF. The CDR3 bases are TGTGCCAGCACCGATCCTTTGGAGACCCAGTACTTC.

This clonotype was detected only a few times. This chain links TRBV19 with TRBJ1-4, with D unresolved. Germline CDR1 is LNHDA and CDR2 is SQIVND (reference sequence). This CDR3 is 13 amino acids long. V lost 10 bases, J lost 7 bases, and 16 bases lay in between. The CDR3 nucleotides are TGTGCCACCGCCGAAGCTTGGGGTGAAAAACTGTTTTTT. This encodes CATAEAWGEKLFF.

This clonotype was observed a handful of times. The gene calls are TRBV25-1 and TRBJ1-1, with 7 positions matching TRBD1. The germline CDR1 and CDR2 sequences are MGHDK and SYGVNS. Unmatched junction bases numbered 11, after V lost 6 bases and J lost 4 bases. The CDR3 is 15 amino acids. In DNA, the CDR3 is TGTGCCAGCAGAGACTCGTACAGGGGAGGCACTGAAGCTTTCTTT. Translating it yields CASRDSYRGGTEAFF.